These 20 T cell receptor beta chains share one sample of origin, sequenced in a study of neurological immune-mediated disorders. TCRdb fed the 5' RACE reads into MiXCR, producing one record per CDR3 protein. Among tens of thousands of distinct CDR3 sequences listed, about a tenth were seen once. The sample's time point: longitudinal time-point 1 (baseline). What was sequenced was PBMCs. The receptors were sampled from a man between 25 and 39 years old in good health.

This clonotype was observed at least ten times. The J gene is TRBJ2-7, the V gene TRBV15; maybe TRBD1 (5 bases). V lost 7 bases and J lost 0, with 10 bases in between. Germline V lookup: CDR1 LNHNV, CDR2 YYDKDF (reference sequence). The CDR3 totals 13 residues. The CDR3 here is CATTTDNSYEQYF. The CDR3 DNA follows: TGTGCCACCACCACGGACAACTCCTACGAGCAGTACTTC.

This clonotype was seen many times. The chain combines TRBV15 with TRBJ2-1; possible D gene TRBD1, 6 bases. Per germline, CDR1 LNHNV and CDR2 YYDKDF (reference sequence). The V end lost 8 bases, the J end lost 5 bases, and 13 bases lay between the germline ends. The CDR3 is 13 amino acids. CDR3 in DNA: TGTGCCACCGGGGGCAGGGCCAACAATGAGCAGTTCTTC. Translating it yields CATGGRANNEQFF.

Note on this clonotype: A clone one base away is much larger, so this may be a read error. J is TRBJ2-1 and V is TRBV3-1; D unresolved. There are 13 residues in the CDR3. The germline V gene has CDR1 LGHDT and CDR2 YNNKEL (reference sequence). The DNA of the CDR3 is TGTGTCAGCAGCCAAGTAGGAGACATCGAGCAGTTCTTC. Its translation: CVSSQVGDIEQFF.

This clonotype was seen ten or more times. CDR3 in DNA: TGTGCCACCAGCAGAGCGGGCAGCGCCTACGAGCAGTACTTC. Amino acids: CATSRAGSAYEQYF. The V call is TRBV15, the J call TRBJ2-7, with no clear D. Germline lookup yields CDR1 LNHNV and CDR2 YYDKDF (reference sequence). Trimming left V 1 base short and J 2 bases short, with 9 bases between. The CDR3 runs to 14 residues.

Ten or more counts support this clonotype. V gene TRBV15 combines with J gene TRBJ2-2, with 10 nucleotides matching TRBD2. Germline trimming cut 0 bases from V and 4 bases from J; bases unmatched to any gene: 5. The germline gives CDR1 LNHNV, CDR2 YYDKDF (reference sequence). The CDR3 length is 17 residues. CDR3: CATSREGLARTTGELFF. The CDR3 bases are TGTGCCACCAGCAGAGAGGGACTAGCGAGAACCACCGGGGAGCTGTTTTTT.

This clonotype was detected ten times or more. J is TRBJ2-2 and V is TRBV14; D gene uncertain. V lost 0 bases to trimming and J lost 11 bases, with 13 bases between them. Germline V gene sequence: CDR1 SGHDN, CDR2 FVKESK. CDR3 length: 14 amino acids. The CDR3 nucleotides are TGTGCCAGCAGCCAAGATCAATTGCGCGTAGAGCTGTTTTTT. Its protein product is CASSQDQLRVELFF.

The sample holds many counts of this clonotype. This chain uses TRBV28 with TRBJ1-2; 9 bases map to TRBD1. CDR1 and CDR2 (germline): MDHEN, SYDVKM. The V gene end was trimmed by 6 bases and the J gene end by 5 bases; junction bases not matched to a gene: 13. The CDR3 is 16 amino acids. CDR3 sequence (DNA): TGTGCCAGCAGCCCCCTTTCGGGACAGGGAGCATATGGCTACACCTTC. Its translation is CASSPLSGQGAYGYTF.

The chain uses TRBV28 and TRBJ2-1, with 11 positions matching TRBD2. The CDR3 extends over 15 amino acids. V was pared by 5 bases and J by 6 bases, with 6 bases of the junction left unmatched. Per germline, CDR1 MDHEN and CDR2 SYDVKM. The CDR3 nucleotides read TGTGCCAGCAGTCGCTTAGCGGGAGGGGCCAATGAGCAGTTCTTC. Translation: CASSRLAGGANEQFF.

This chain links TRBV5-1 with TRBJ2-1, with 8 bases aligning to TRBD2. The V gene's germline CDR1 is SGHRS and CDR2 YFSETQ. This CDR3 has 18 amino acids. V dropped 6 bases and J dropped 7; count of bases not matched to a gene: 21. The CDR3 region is CASIAGTRGREPGNEQFF. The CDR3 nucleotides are TGCGCCAGCATCGCCGGGACTAGAGGGAGGGAGCCTGGGAATGAGCAGTTCTTC.

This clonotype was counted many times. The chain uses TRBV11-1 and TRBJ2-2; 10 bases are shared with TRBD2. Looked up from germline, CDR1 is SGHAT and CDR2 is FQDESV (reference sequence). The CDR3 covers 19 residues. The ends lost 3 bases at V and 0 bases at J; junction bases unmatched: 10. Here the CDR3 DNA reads TGTGCCAGCAGCTTGGATGGCAGACTAGCGGGCCCGAACACCGGGGAGCTGTTTTTT. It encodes CASSLDGRLAGPNTGELFF.

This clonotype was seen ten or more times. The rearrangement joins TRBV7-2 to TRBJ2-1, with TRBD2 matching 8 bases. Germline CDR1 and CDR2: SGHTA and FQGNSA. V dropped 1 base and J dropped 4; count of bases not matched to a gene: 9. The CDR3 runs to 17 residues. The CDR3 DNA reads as TGTGCCAGCAGCTTAGTTCCAGCGGGAGTAGGTTACAATGAGCAGTTCTTC. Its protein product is CASSLVPAGVGYNEQFF.

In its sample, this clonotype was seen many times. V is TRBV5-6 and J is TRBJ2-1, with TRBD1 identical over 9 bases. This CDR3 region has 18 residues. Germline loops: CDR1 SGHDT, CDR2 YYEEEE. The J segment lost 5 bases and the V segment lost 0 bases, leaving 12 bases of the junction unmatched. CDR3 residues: CASSLVWPRDRVHNEQFF. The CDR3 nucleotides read TGTGCCAGCAGCTTGGTATGGCCCCGGGACAGGGTTCACAATGAGCAGTTCTTC.

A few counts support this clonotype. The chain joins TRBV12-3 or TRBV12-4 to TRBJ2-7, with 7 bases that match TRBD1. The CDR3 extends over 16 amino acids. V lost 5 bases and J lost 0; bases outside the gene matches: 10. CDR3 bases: TGTGCCAGCAGTCCTACAGGGGCCCTTTTCTCCTACGAGCAGTACTTC. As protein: CASSPTGALFSYEQYF.

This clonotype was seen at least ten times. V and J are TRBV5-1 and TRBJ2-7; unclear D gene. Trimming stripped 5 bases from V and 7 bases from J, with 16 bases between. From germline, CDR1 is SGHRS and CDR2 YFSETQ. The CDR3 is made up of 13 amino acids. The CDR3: CASSGGSLGEQYF. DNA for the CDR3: TGCGCCAGCAGTGGCGGAAGCCTTGGTGAGCAGTACTTC.

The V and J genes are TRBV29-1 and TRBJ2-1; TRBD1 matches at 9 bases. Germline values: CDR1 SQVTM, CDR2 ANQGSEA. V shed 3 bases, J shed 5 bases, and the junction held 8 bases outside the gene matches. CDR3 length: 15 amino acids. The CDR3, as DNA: TGCAGCGTTGATTCAGGGACAGGGAGGAACAATGAGCAGTTCTTC. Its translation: CSVDSGTGRNNEQFF.

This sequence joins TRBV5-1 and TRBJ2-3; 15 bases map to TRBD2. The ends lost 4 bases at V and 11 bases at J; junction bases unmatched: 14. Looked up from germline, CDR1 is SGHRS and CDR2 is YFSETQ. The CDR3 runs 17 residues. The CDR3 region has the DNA TGCGCCAGCAGCCTAGTGGGACTAGCGGGAGGCGCCGGGGAGCAGTATTTT. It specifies CASSLVGLAGGAGEQYF.

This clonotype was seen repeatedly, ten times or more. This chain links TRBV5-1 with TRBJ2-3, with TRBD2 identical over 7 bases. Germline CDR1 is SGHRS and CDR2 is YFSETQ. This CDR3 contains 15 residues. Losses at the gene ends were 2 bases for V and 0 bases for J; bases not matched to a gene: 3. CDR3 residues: CASSFPAGSTDTQYF. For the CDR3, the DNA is TGCGCCAGCAGCTTCCCAGCGGGAAGCACAGATACGCAGTATTTT.

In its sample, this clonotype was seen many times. The CDR3 region is CASTSPGQPHYGYTF. In DNA, the CDR3 is TGTGCCAGCACCTCTCCGGGACAGCCCCATTATGGCTACACCTTC. This rearrangement joins TRBV27 to TRBJ1-2; 7 bases map to TRBD1. Losses at the gene ends were 7 bases for V and 5 bases for J; bases not matched to a gene: 13. The CDR3 is made up of 15 amino acids. The germline V gene encodes CDR1 MNHEY and CDR2 SMNVEV (reference sequence).

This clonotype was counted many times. The CDR3 nucleotides are TGTGCCAGCAGACGCCGGGGGGCGGGGAACACTGAAGCTTTCTTT. Encoded protein: CASRRRGAGNTEAFF. The chain recombines TRBV28 with TRBJ1-1; a weak D match, TRBD1 (6 bases). This CDR3 is 15 amino acids long. Per the germline V gene, CDR1 is MDHEN and CDR2 is SYDVKM. Trimming shortened V by 6 bases and J by 1 base, and 15 bases separated the two germline ends. The whole variable domain, remainder taken from reference TRBV28 and TRBJ1-1, is DVKVTQSSRYLVKRTGEKVFLECVQDMDHENMFWYRQDPGLGLRLIYFSYDVKMKEKGDIPEGYSVSREKKERFSLILESASTNQTSMYLCASRRRGAGNTEAFFGQGTRLTVV.

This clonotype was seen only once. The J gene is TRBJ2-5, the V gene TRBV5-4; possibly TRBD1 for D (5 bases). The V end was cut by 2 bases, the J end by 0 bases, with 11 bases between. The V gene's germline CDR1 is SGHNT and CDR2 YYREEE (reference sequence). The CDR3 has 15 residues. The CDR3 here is CASSFAGSYQETQYF. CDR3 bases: TGTGCCAGCAGCTTCGCAGGGTCGTACCAAGAGACCCAGTACTTC.